The 17 T cell receptor beta chains presented below share a single source sample, sequenced in a study of cytomegalovirus exposure and HLA in healthy donors. The PCR made use of 60 Vbeta and 13 Jbeta primers. Measured with immunoSEQ multiplex PCR; TCRdb has only the in-frame clones, and not every one. The top ten hold approximately 2.7% of the sample, which has 90,000 or so clones, roughly 63% seen once. The sample comprised PBMCs. These receptors were taken from a man in his fifties in good health and CMV-seronegative.

The rearrangement uses TRBV7-2 and TRBJ2-3; 14 bases line up with TRBD2. J was trimmed by 4 bases and V by 2 bases; bases with no gene match: 5. The CDR3 runs 17 residues. In germline, CDR1 is SGHTA, CDR2 FQGNSA. CDR3 residues: CASSLKPGLAGADTQYF. CDR3 nucleotide sequence: TGTGCCAGCAGCTTAAAACCGGGACTAGCGGGGGCAGATACGCAGTATTTT.

The V and J genes are TRBV5-1 and TRBJ1-1, with D tentatively TRBD1 (6 bases). V was clipped by 7 bases and J by 4 bases, with 14 bases between them. Germline V gene data show CDR1 as SGHRS and CDR2 as YFSETQ. This CDR3 is built from 13 residues. The CDR3: CASAEQGLTEAFF. In nucleotides, the CDR3 is TGCGCCAGCGCCGAACAGGGTCTCACTGAAGCTTTCTTT.

The chain links TRBV13 to TRBJ1-1; 10 bases match TRBD1. The CDR3 has 14 residues. The V segment lost 5 bases and the J segment 5 bases; nucleotides outside the gene matches: 5. The germline gives CDR1 PRHDT, CDR2 FYEKMQ (reference sequence). In nucleotides, the CDR3 is TGTGCCAGCAGCCAGACAGGGGGCTTAACTGAAGCTTTCTTT. This translates into CASSQTGGLTEAFF.

The V call is TRBV4-2, the J call TRBJ2-3; D is uncertain. This CDR3 region has 14 residues. Between the trimmed V and J ends, which lost 1 base and 2 bases, there was a span of 7 bases. Germline lookup yields CDR1 LGHNA and CDR2 YNFKEQ. This CDR3 is CASSQGELTDTQYF. CDR3 bases: TGTGCCAGCAGCCAAGGAGAGCTCACAGATACGCAGTATTTT.

The chain carries TRBV4-3 and TRBJ2-3, with D maybe TRBD2 (6 bases). The CDR3 sequence is 17 residues long. CDR1 and CDR2 from the germline V gene are LGHNA and YSLEER. The V end lost 1 base, the J end lost 5 bases, and 19 bases lay between the germline ends. CDR3 sequence: CASSQVPGAERGDTQYF. DNA for the CDR3: TGCGCCAGCAGCCAAGTACCGGGAGCGGAGAGGGGAGATACGCAGTATTTT.

This clone was recorded once. This chain joins TRBV7-9 and TRBJ2-5; 10 nucleotides align to TRBD1. Germline CDR1 SEHNR, CDR2 FQNEAQ (reference sequence). The V segment lost 2 bases and the J segment 5 bases; nucleotides outside the gene matches: 5. The CDR3 totals 15 residues. This CDR3 reads CASSLQTGGAETQYF. CDR3 DNA: TGTGCCAGCAGCTTACAGACAGGGGGCGCGGAGACCCAGTACTTC.

This chain uses TRBV2 with TRBJ2-2; 10 bases match TRBD2. The CDR3 has 16 amino acids. CDR1 SNHLY and CDR2 FYNNEI come from the germline V gene. V was clipped by 3 bases and J by 1 base; unmatched bases: 2. CDR3 sequence (DNA): TGTGCCAGCAGTGACGGGACTAGCGTGAACACCGGGGAGCTGTTTTTT. Protein product: CASSDGTSVNTGELFF.

Regarding this clone: Mismatch with germline at one junction end may stem from a read error. V is TRBV5-6 and J is TRBJ2-5, with 10 positions matching TRBD2. The CDR3 contains 17 residues. Germline CDR1 and CDR2: SGHDT and YYEEEE. As DNA, the CDR3 is TGTGTCAGCAGCTTGGCCACTAGCGGGGATGGGGGCGAGACCCAGTACTTC. Translating gives CVSSLATSGDGGETQYF. The entire variable domain, with the rest obtained from reference TRBV5-6 and TRBJ2-5, is as follows: DAGVTQSPTHLIKTRGQQVTLRCSPKSGHDTVSWYQQALGQGPQFIFQYYEEEERQRGNFPDRFSGHQFPNYSSELNVNALLLGDSALYLCVSSLATSGDGGETQYFGPGTRLLVL.

Concerning this clone itself: The same CDR3 can be traced to other DNA sequences in this sample. The chain is built from TRBV29-1 and TRBJ2-5, with D perhaps matching TRBD2 (6 bases). This CDR3 contains 12 residues. V shed 6 bases and J shed 5 bases, with 13 bases lying between them. CDR1 SQVTM and CDR2 ANQGSEA come from the germline V gene. The CDR3 here is CSVGREQETQYF. Written as DNA, the CDR3 is TGCAGCGTCGGCCGGGAGCAGGAGACCCAGTACTTC. The entire variable domain, with the rest obtained from reference TRBV29-1 and TRBJ2-5, is as follows: SAVISQKPSRDICQRGTSLTIQCQVDSQVTMMFWYRQQPGQSLTLIATANQGSEATYESGFVIDKFPISRPNLTFSTLTVSNMSPEDSSIYLCSVGREQETQYFGPGTRLLVL.

This chain connects TRBV5-1 to TRBJ2-3; TRBD2 matches 10 bases. Germline V lookup: CDR1 SGHRS, CDR2 YFSETQ. The CDR3 runs 16 residues. V was clipped by 0 bases and J by 2 bases; unmatched bases: 3. CDR3 loop: CASSLGGLADTDTQYF. The CDR3 nucleotides are TGCGCCAGCAGCTTGGGCGGACTAGCGGACACAGATACGCAGTATTTT.

V is TRBV12-5 and J is TRBJ1-5; 7 bases are shared with TRBD1. The V gene's germline CDR1 is LGHNT and CDR2 FRNRAP. The CDR3 spans 16 residues. Losses at the gene ends were 1 base for V and 5 bases for J; bases not matched to a gene: 8. CDR3 loop: CASGLGPGGNHQPQHF. In nucleotides, the CDR3 is TGTGCTAGTGGTTTGGGGCCAGGGGGAAATCATCAGCCCCAGCATTTT.

The V gene is TRBV4-3, the J gene TRBJ2-3; TRBD2 matches 10 bases. The CDR3 has 16 residues. Per germline, CDR1 LGHNA and CDR2 YSLEER. The junction had 10 bases not matched to a gene; V was cut back by 4 bases and J by 6 bases. The CDR3 is CASSPGLAHQRDTQYF. The CDR3 DNA follows: TGCGCCAGCAGCCCGGGACTAGCGCACCAAAGGGATACGCAGTATTTT.

This sequence joins TRBV29-1 and TRBJ2-3; no reliable D call. The V gene's germline CDR1 is SQVTM and CDR2 ANQGSEA. V was pared by 4 bases and J by 0 bases, with 8 bases between. This CDR3 comprises 13 residues. In nucleotides, the CDR3 is TGCAGCGTTGCACGGTCTAGCACAGATACGCAGTATTTT. Amino acid sequence: CSVARSSTDTQYF.

This clone showed up just a few times. The chain has TRBV6-1 and TRBJ1-1; the D is unclear. This CDR3 region has 17 residues. Trimming took 4 bases from V and 4 from J, leaving 22 bases between them. Germline V gene data show CDR1 as MNHNS and CDR2 as SASEGT. DNA for the CDR3: TGTGCCAGCAGTGCCATACAGAGCCTAACCTCAGGCACTGAAGCTTTCTTT. It codes for CASSAIQSLTSGTEAFF.

There are a few counts of this clone. The J gene is TRBJ1-1, the V gene TRBV7-9; D ambiguous. This CDR3 has 16 amino acids. CDR1 and CDR2 (germline): SEHNR, FQNEAQ (reference sequence). Trimming left V 1 base short and J 9 bases short, with 21 bases between. In DNA form, the CDR3 reads TGTGCCAGCAGCTTAGTTCAAGGCGGAGCAGAGCGAAAAGCTTTCTTT. Protein: CASSLVQGGAERKAFF.

The V call is TRBV28, the J call TRBJ1-1; no clear D gene. V was clipped by 6 bases and J by 4 bases, with 15 bases between them. The CDR3 is 14 residues long. CDR1 and CDR2 (germline): MDHEN, SYDVKM. The CDR3 sequence: CASSFVGIGTEAFF. The CDR3 DNA reads as TGTGCCAGCAGCTTTGTCGGGATTGGCACTGAAGCTTTCTTT. Full variable domain (outside the CDR3, taken from reference TRBV28 and TRBJ1-1): DVKVTQSSRYLVKRTGEKVFLECVQDMDHENMFWYRQDPGLGLRLIYFSYDVKMKEKGDIPEGYSVSREKKERFSLILESASTNQTSMYLCASSFVGIGTEAFFGQGTRLTVV.

This chain connects TRBV29-1 to TRBJ2-3; 12 nucleotides agree with TRBD2. This CDR3 region has 16 residues. J gave up 0 bases and V 7 bases, and 8 bases lay outside the gene matches. Germline CDR1 and CDR2: SQVTM and ANQGSEA. CDR3 region: CSATGLAGTSTDTQYF. In DNA form, the CDR3 reads TGCAGCGCCACAGGACTAGCGGGAACTAGCACAGATACGCAGTATTTT.